This TCR beta chain was recorded in a study of identical twins. This clonotype was picked up a small number of times. What it recognizes is unknown. TCRdb re-called the 5' RACE reads with MiXCR, one entry per CDR3 protein. The data contain approximately 260,000 distinct CDR3 sequences, 11% to 15% of them singletons. General study points: Abundant beta clonotypes from cord blood bore fewer insertions; memory repertoires lacked this pattern.

V shed 4 bases and J shed 4 bases, with 5 bases lying between them. Per the germline V gene, CDR1 is MNHEY and CDR2 is SVGEGT. The CDR3 is made up of 12 amino acids. This receptor was taken from a woman aged 18-29 years in good health. The specimen was memory (CD45RO+) T cells sorted from blood. The chain couples TRBV6-2 or TRBV6-3 to TRBJ2-1; D gene unclear. The CDR3 region is CASSSVYNEQFF. The CDR3 nucleotides read TGTGCCAGCAGTTCCGTTTACAATGAGCAGTTCTTC.